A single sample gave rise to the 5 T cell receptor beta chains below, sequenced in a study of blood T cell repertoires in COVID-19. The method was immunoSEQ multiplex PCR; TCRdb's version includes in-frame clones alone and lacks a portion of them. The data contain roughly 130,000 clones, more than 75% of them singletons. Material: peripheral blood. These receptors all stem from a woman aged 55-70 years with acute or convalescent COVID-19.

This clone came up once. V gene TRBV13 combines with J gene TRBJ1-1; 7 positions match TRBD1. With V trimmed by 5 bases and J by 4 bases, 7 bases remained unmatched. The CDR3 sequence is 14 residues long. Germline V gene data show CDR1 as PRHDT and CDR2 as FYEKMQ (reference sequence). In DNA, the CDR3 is TGTGCCAGCAGCCTGAACAGGGGACGCACTGAAGCTTTCTTT. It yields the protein CASSLNRGRTEAFF.

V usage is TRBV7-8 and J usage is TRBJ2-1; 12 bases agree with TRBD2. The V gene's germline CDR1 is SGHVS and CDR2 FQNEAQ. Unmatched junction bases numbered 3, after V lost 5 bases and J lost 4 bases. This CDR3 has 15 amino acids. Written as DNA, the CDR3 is TGTGCCAGCAGCCGAGGACTAGCGGGATACAATGAGCAGTTCTTC. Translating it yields CASSRGLAGYNEQFF.

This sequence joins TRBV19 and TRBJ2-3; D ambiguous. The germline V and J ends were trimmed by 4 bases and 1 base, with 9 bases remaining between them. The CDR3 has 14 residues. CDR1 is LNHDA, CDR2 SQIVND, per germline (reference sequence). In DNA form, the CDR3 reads TGTGCCAGTAGTACCCCCGGTGGCACAGATACGCAGTATTTT. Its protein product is CASSTPGGTDTQYF.

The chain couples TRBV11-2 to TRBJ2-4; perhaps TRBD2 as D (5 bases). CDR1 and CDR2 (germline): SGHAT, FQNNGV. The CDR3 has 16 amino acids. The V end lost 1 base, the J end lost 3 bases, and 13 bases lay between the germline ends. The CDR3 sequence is CASSLATTSFKNIQYF. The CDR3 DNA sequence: TGTGCCAGCAGCTTAGCTACCACTAGTTTCAAAAACATTCAGTACTTC.

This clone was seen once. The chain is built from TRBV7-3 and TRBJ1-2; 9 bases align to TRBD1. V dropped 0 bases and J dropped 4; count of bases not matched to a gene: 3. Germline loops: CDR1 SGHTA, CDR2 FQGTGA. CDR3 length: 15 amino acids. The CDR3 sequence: CASSLTGQGSYGYTF. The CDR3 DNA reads TGTGCCAGCAGCTTAACGGGACAGGGCAGCTATGGCTACACCTTC.